This T cell receptor (beta chain) was observed in a study of blood T cell repertoires in COVID-19. Study-wide context: The study drew acute and convalescent COVID-19 samples from the United States, Italy and Spain. T cells, B-cell-depleted T cells, or PBMCs supplied cDNA or gDNA.

In this sample, this clone turned up once. V dropped 4 bases and J dropped 8; count of bases not matched to a gene: 12. The germline gives CDR1 SGHRS, CDR2 YFSETQ. The CDR3 covers 16 residues. In the original processing: Quantification of nucleated cells was approximated via reference gene primer amplification. Measured with immunoSEQ multiplex PCR; TCRdb has only the in-frame clones, and not every one. That table gives V, J and clone size, and the DNA gave D and trimming. This sample has hundreds of thousands of clones, with approximately 87% found just once. The chain is built from TRBV5-1 and TRBJ1-6, with 7 bases fitting TRBD1. The source is a woman aged 70 to 79 with active or convalescent COVID-19. Input material: peripheral blood. CDR3 sequence: CASSTTGIGRDSPLHF. The DNA for the CDR3 is TGCGCCAGCAGCACGACAGGGATAGGTAGAGATTCACCCCTCCACTTT. Supplemented by reference TRBV5-1 and TRBJ1-6, the full variable domain reads KAGVTQTPRYLIKTRGQQVTLSCSPISGHRSVSWYQQTPGQGLQFLFEYFSETQRNKGNFPGRFSGRQFSNSRSEMNVSTLELGDSALYLCASSTTGIGRDSPLHFGNGTRLTVT.